The 28 T cell receptor beta chains given below trace back to one sample, sequenced in a study of T cells in Graves' hyperthyroidism and ophthalmopathy. RNA transcripts were the template for amplifying TCR beta CDR3 regions. In the first-round RT-PCR of the TCR CDR3, the HTBI primer set was used. MiXCR, applied by TCRdb to the multiplex PCR reads, yields one record per CDR3 protein. The repertoire holds roughly 380,000 distinct CDR3 sequences, with around 18% as singletons. The specimen sequenced was blood. The receptors stem from a woman aged 40 to 50 with Graves' ophthalmopathy.

This clonotype has at least ten counts. CDR3 region: CASSYEEIGYYGYTF. The CDR3 DNA follows: TGTGCCAGCAGTTACGAGGAGATAGGGTACTATGGCTACACCTTC. The chain uses TRBV6-5 and TRBJ1-2, with unresolved D. The CDR3 has 15 residues. The germline V gene encodes CDR1 MNHEY and CDR2 SVGAGI. Deletions cut 2 bases from V and 3 bases from J, with 13 bases between.

This clonotype was observed at least ten times. The chain combines TRBV29-1 with TRBJ1-2; 9 nucleotides align to TRBD1. V lost 5 bases to trimming and J lost 4 bases; unmatched junction nucleotides: 2. Germline CDR1 is SQVTM and CDR2 is ANQGSEA. There are 12 residues in the CDR3. CDR3 sequence: CSVSTGGYGYTF. CDR3 nucleotide sequence: TGCAGCGTTTCGACAGGGGGCTATGGCTACACCTTC.

This clonotype came up many times. This rearrangement joins TRBV11-2 to TRBJ2-5, with 9 positions matching TRBD1. The V gene's germline CDR1 is SGHAT and CDR2 FQNNGV. Trimming removed 5 bases from V and 0 bases from J; junction bases left unmatched: 4. The CDR3 is made up of 15 amino acids. The DNA of the CDR3 is TGTGCCAGCAGCCCACAGGGGGCGTACCAAGAGACCCAGTACTTC. It encodes CASSPQGAYQETQYF.

This clonotype was detected ten times or more. The J gene is TRBJ2-7, the V gene TRBV9, with D possibly being TRBD2 (6 bases). The CDR3 loop spans 12 amino acids. The V gene lost 0 bases and the J gene lost 6 bases, with 7 bases spanning the gap. Germline values: CDR1 SGDLS, CDR2 YYNGEE. CDR3 in DNA: TGTGCCAGCAGCGTAGTGGGGGGCGAGCAGTACTTC. Translated: CASSVVGGEQYF.

This clonotype was counted at least ten times. J is TRBJ2-3 and V is TRBV28, with 7 bases lining up with TRBD2. CDR1 and CDR2 (germline): MDHEN, SYDVKM. Germline trimming cut 4 bases from V and 6 bases from J; bases unmatched to any gene: 16. The CDR3 is 17 residues long. The DNA for the CDR3 is TGTGCCAGCAGTTCACGTTTTGGCGGGAGAACTGAGGATACGCAGTATTTT. The encoded protein is CASSSRFGGRTEDTQYF.

This clonotype has at least ten counts. Likely a read error: the CDR3 ends without its conserved phenylalanine or tryptophan. This chain connects TRBV2 to TRBJ2-7; D may be TRBD2 (5 bases). V shed 7 bases and J shed 0 bases, with 13 bases lying between them. Germline V gives CDR1 SNHLY, CDR2 FYNNEI. This CDR3 has 14 residues. As DNA, the CDR3 is TGTGCCAGCACCGGACTGTTACTCTCCTACGAGCAGTACCTC. This sequence encodes CASTGLLLSYEQYL.

This clonotype was seen many times. This CDR3 reads CASRRDTSEQFF. The CDR3 DNA reads TGTGCCAGCAGGCGGGACACCTCTGAGCAGTTCTTC. The chain combines TRBV2 with TRBJ2-1; D might be TRBD1 or TRBD2, each matching 6 bases. Germline CDR1 is SNHLY and CDR2 is FYNNEI. Trimming shortened V by 6 bases and J by 9 bases, and 12 bases separated the two germline ends. The CDR3 runs to 12 residues.

This clonotype was detected a few times. J is TRBJ2-7 and V is TRBV5-6; 13 nucleotides line up with TRBD2. Germline lookup yields CDR1 SGHDT and CDR2 YYEEEE. The CDR3 covers 16 residues. V lost 6 bases to trimming and J lost 5 bases; unmatched junction nucleotides: 11. The CDR3 DNA reads TGTGCCAGCACCCCCCAACTCGGACTAGCGGGAGACGAGCAGTACTTC. It encodes CASTPQLGLAGDEQYF.

The J gene is TRBJ2-2, the V gene TRBV29-1, with D unresolved. This CDR3 contains 13 residues. Trimming removed 6 bases at V and 2 bases at J, with 10 bases between. Germline V gives CDR1 SQVTM, CDR2 ANQGSEA. For the CDR3, the DNA is TGCAGCGTGCGGACCGAAAACACCGGGGAGCTGTTTTTT. The encoded protein is CSVRTENTGELFF.

The gene calls are TRBV6-2 or TRBV6-3 and TRBJ2-5; 8 nucleotides match TRBD2. Losses at the gene ends were 5 bases for V and 4 bases for J; bases not matched to a gene: 12. From germline, CDR1 is MNHEY and CDR2 SVGEGT. The CDR3 runs to 16 residues. The CDR3 coding sequence is TGTGCCAGCAGTAACCGAGCGGGAGCGAGAGGAGAGACCCAGTACTTC. Its protein product is CASSNRAGARGETQYF.

This clonotype turned up a few times. The chain employs TRBV14 and TRBJ1-4, with D perhaps TRBD1 (5 bases). This CDR3 region has 13 residues. Germline values: CDR1 SGHDN, CDR2 FVKESK. The ends were cut back, 1 base at V and 11 bases at J, with 11 bases in the middle. CDR3 DNA sequence: TGTGCCAGCAGCCAAGTGCGGGAGGGGAAACTGTTTTTT. Amino acids: CASSQVREGKLFF. Filled out from reference TRBV14 and TRBJ1-4, the complete variable domain reads EAGVTQFPSHSVIEKGQTVTLRCDPISGHDNLYWYRRVMGKEIKFLLHFVKESKQDESGMPNNRFLAERTGGTYSTLKVQPAELEDSGVYFCASSQVREGKLFFGSGTQLSVL.

The chain carries TRBV19 and TRBJ1-3; 7 nucleotides align to TRBD1. V shed 4 bases, J shed 3 bases, and the junction held 3 bases outside the gene matches. This CDR3 spans 14 amino acids. Germline lookup yields CDR1 LNHDA and CDR2 SQIVND (reference sequence). CDR3 protein: CASSTWDSGNTIYF. CDR3 DNA sequence: TGTGCCAGTAGTACGTGGGACAGTGGAAACACCATATATTTT.

The chain employs TRBV28 and TRBJ2-7; the match to TRBD2 covers 10 bases. Germline CDR1 is MDHEN and CDR2 is SYDVKM. V lost 7 bases to trimming and J lost 7 bases; unmatched junction nucleotides: 7. CDR3 length equals 13 residues. CDR3 in amino acids: CASILAGVPEQYF. DNA of the CDR3: TGTGCCAGCATCCTAGCGGGGGTTCCAGAGCAGTACTTC.

This clonotype was seen many times. V gene TRBV29-1 combines with J gene TRBJ1-2; weak D call: TRBD1 (6 bases). CDR3 length: 12 residues. Trimming left V 7 bases short and J 1 base short, with 10 bases between. CDR1 and CDR2 (germline): SQVTM, ANQGSEA. The CDR3 sequence: CSDQQGNYGYTF. CDR3 nucleotides: TGCAGCGACCAACAGGGTAACTATGGCTACACCTTC.

This clonotype was recorded at least ten times. This sequence joins TRBV15 and TRBJ2-2; 7 bases align to TRBD2. The CDR3 runs 16 residues. The V gene end was trimmed by 0 bases and the J gene end by 6 bases; junction bases not matched to a gene: 7. Looked up from germline, CDR1 is LNHNV and CDR2 is YYDKDF (reference sequence). The CDR3 DNA is TGTGCCACCAGCAGAGAACGGACTAGTTACGCCGGGGAGCTGTTTTTT. Translating gives CATSRERTSYAGELFF.

The chain has TRBV12-3 or TRBV12-4 and TRBJ1-6; no clear D. The CDR3 covers 13 residues. V dropped 8 bases and J dropped 0 bases, with 5 bases sitting between them. The CDR3 region has the DNA TGTGCCAGCCGGGACTCCTATAATTCACCCCTCCACTTT. This gives the protein CASRDSYNSPLHF.

This clonotype was counted ten times or more. The chain joins TRBV28 to TRBJ1-1, with D unresolved. The CDR3 contains 12 residues. CDR1 and CDR2 (germline): MDHEN, SYDVKM. With 7 bases removed from V and 3 bases from J, the gap between germline ends came to 9 bases. The CDR3 here is CASNEPDTEAFF. CDR3 bases: TGTGCCAGCAACGAACCTGACACTGAAGCTTTCTTT.

The table lists this clonotype with many counts. The chain is built from TRBV19 and TRBJ2-7; a weak D match, TRBD1 (6 bases). The germline V gene encodes CDR1 LNHDA and CDR2 SQIVND (reference sequence). The CDR3 runs to 13 residues. The germline V and J ends were trimmed by 4 bases and 4 bases, with 11 bases remaining between them. The chain's CDR3 is CASSKGQLYEQYF. The CDR3 bases are TGTGCCAGTAGTAAAGGACAGCTATACGAGCAGTACTTC.

The table lists this clonotype with many counts. The chain combines TRBV30 with TRBJ1-1, with no clear D. V was pared by 1 base and J by 5 bases, with 14 bases between. Germline V gene sequence: CDR1 GTSNPN, CDR2 SVGIG (reference sequence). The CDR3 is 14 amino acids. CDR3 loop: CAWSAVWGGTEAFF. DNA of the CDR3: TGTGCCTGGAGTGCGGTCTGGGGTGGGACTGAAGCTTTCTTT.

This clonotype was counted at least ten times. The chain combines TRBV28 with TRBJ1-6; D gene unclear. V was pared by 2 bases and J by 8 bases, with 7 bases between. Germline V lookup: CDR1 MDHEN, CDR2 SYDVKM. CDR3 length: 13 amino acids. In nucleotides, the CDR3 is TGTGCCAGCAGTTTAGGAGGGTATTCACCCCTCCACTTT. It encodes CASSLGGYSPLHF.

This clonotype has ten or more counts. The rearrangement links TRBV28 to TRBJ2-5; 8 bases are a match to TRBD1. V shed 5 bases and J 5 bases; nucleotides not matched to a gene: 7. The V gene's germline CDR1 is MDHEN and CDR2 SYDVKM. This CDR3 has 14 amino acids. The CDR3 region is CASSPGTGGETQYF. DNA for the CDR3: TGTGCCAGCAGTCCAGGGACAGGCGGGGAGACCCAGTACTTC.

This clonotype was counted many times. V is TRBV5-1 and J is TRBJ2-2; a possible D gene is TRBD2 (6 bases). The CDR3 is 15 residues long. Germline V gene data show CDR1 as SGHRS and CDR2 as YFSETQ. The V end was cut by 4 bases, the J end by 2 bases, with 12 bases between. CDR3 coding DNA: TGCGCCAGCAGCGAGAAGGGACTTAACACCGGGGAGCTGTTTTTT. Its translation is CASSEKGLNTGELFF.

There are many counts of this clonotype. This sequence joins TRBV9 and TRBJ2-7; D is uncertain. There are 14 residues in the CDR3. Deletions cut 3 bases from V and 3 bases from J, with 13 bases between. The germline V gene has CDR1 SGDLS and CDR2 YYNGEE. CDR3 sequence (DNA): TGTGCCAGCAGCGCCGGCCCGGGTAGCTACGAGCAGTACTTC. Encoded protein: CASSAGPGSYEQYF. The full variable domain, completed using reference TRBV9 and TRBJ2-7, is DSGVTQTPKHLITATGQRVTLRCSPRSGDLSVYWYQQSLDQGLQFLIQYYNGEERAKGNILERFSAQQFPDLHSELNLSSLELGDSALYFCASSAGPGSYEQYFGPGTRLTVT.

Many counts were recorded for this clonotype. The V call is TRBV27, the J call TRBJ2-7; D is possibly TRBD2 (5 bases). Germline V gene data show CDR1 as MNHEY and CDR2 as SMNVEV (reference sequence). Trimming stripped 4 bases from V and 3 bases from J, with 16 bases between. This CDR3 spans 15 amino acids. The CDR3 bases are TGTGCCAGCAGTTCGACCCCCCCTACTAGCTACGAGCAGTACTTC. The encoded protein is CASSSTPPTSYEQYF.

This clonotype was recorded at least ten times. The chain recombines TRBV7-2 with TRBJ1-2; D not certain. In germline, CDR1 is SGHTA, CDR2 FQGNSA. V was trimmed by 1 base and J by 4 bases, leaving 10 bases between them. This CDR3 has 14 residues. CDR3 residues: CASSLDGNSYGYTF. In nucleotides, the CDR3 is TGTGCCAGCAGCTTAGATGGGAATAGCTATGGCTACACCTTC.

V gene TRBV3-1 combines with J gene TRBJ1-2; a weak D match, TRBD1 (6 bases). Trimming cost V 0 bases and J 4 bases, with 21 bases left between them. Germline assignment: CDR1 LGHDT and CDR2 YNNKEL (reference sequence). The CDR3 runs to 18 residues. The CDR3 coding sequence is TGTGCCAGCAGCCAAGAATTCTCTGTGGGGGCTGCAGGCTATGGCTACACCTTC. Translated, it gives CASSQEFSVGAAGYGYTF.

This clonotype was recorded a few times. Sequence at one end of the junction differs from germline and may be a read error. The J gene is TRBJ2-5, the V gene TRBV6-1, with D uncertain. The CDR3 is 13 residues long. The germline gives CDR1 MNHNS, CDR2 SASEGT. The CDR3 spells CATSDLGRETQYF. CDR3 in DNA: TGTGCCACCAGTGATTTGGGTAGAGAGACCCAGTACTTC.

This clonotype was seen at least ten times. The CDR3 coding sequence is TGTGCCTGGAGTGCAGGACGGTACACCTATGGCTACACCTTC. Its translation: CAWSAGRYTYGYTF. The chain employs TRBV30 and TRBJ1-2; the D is unclear. The CDR3 spans 14 residues. Trimming removed 1 base from V and 4 bases from J, with 13 bases in between. The germline CDR1 and CDR2 sequences are GTSNPN and SVGIG (reference sequence). Combining the CDR3 with reference TRBV30 and TRBJ1-2 gives the whole variable domain SQTIHQWPATLVQPVGSPLSLECTVEGTSNPNLYWYRQAAGRGLQLLFYSVGIGQISSEVPQNLSASRPQDRQFILSSKKLLLSDSGFYLCAWSAGRYTYGYTFGSGTRLTVV.